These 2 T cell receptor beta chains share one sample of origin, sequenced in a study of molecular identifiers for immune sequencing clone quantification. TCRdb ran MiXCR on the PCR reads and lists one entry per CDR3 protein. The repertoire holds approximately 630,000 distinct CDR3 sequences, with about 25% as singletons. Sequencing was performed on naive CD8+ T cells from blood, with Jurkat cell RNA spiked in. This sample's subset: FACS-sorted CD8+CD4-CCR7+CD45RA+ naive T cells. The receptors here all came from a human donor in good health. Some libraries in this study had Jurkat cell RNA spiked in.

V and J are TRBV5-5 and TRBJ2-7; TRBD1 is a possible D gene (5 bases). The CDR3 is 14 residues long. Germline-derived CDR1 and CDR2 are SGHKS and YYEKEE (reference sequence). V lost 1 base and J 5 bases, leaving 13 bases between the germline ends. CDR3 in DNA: TGTGCCAGCAGCTTGTTGTTGGGGCTCCACGAGCAGTACTTC. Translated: CASSLLLGLHEQYF.

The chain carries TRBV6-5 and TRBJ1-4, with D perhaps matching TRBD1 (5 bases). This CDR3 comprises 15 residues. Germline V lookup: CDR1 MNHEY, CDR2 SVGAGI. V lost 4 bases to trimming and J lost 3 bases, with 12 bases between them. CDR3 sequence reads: CASSLGVRANEKLFF. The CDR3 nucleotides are TGTGCCAGCAGTTTGGGGGTGAGGGCTAATGAAAAACTGTTTTTT.